Presented here are 25 T cell receptor beta chains from one specimen sequenced in a study of shared clonotypes between healthy human individuals. The assay was immunoSEQ multiplex PCR, and TCRdb's table has in-frame clones only and misses some. The sample carries millions of clones, approximately 95% recorded once. Sequences were obtained from naive CD4+ T cells from PBMCs. Subset noted: CD45RA+ positively selected. The source of these receptors is a young man in good health. Some clones in this sample may be carry-over from other donors' samples.

This sequence joins TRBV7-9 and TRBJ2-1; D is undetermined. The germline V and J ends were trimmed by 0 bases and 6 bases, with 12 bases remaining between them. CDR3 length equals 15 residues. Germline-derived CDR1 and CDR2 are SEHNR and FQNEAQ (reference sequence). The CDR3 DNA reads as TGTGCCAGCAGCTTAGCAACCGTTCCAGTCAATGAGCAGTTCTTC. Translation gives CASSLATVPVNEQFF.

The chain has TRBV19 and TRBJ1-5; unclear D gene. Looked up from germline, CDR1 is LNHDA and CDR2 is SQIVND (reference sequence). The germline V and J ends were trimmed by 2 bases and 1 base, with 9 bases remaining between them. CDR3 length: 15 residues. The CDR3 DNA sequence: TGTGCCAGTAGTATACTTGGCAGAAGCAATCAGCCCCAGCATTTT. Amino acid sequence: CASSILGRSNQPQHF.

This chain joins TRBV5-6 and TRBJ1-2; D call uncertain. CDR3 length equals 15 residues. V lost 5 bases and J 8 bases, leaving 22 bases between the germline ends. Per the germline V gene, CDR1 is SGHDT and CDR2 is YYEEEE. The chain's CDR3 is CASSFGEPSGGGYTF. In DNA form, the CDR3 reads TGTGCCAGCAGTTTTGGGGAACCCTCAGGAGGGGGCTACACCTTC.

A single count supports this clone. The chain uses TRBV30 and TRBJ2-1; a possible D gene is TRBD2 (6 bases). With 0 bases removed from V and 5 bases from J, the gap between germline ends came to 14 bases. The V gene's germline CDR1 is GTSNPN and CDR2 SVGIG (reference sequence). This CDR3 spans 15 amino acids. Here the CDR3 reads CAWSVHSSADNEQFF. CDR3 nucleotide sequence: TGTGCCTGGAGTGTACATTCTAGCGCCGACAATGAGCAGTTCTTC.

This clone appeared once. The chain carries TRBV19 and TRBJ1-2; D ambiguous. Trimming shortened V by 2 bases and J by 2 bases, and 6 bases separated the two germline ends. This CDR3 is 13 amino acids long. Germline-derived CDR1 and CDR2 are LNHDA and SQIVND (reference sequence). The CDR3 loop is CASSIMINYGYTF. DNA for the CDR3: TGTGCCAGTAGTATAATGATCAACTATGGCTACACCTTC.

Concerning this clone itself: This sample includes further DNA sequences coding for the same CDR3. The chain combines TRBV18 with TRBJ2-7; no definite D call. CDR3 length: 12 amino acids. Germline loops: CDR1 KGHSH, CDR2 LQKENI. Trimming removed 3 bases at V and 4 bases at J, with 7 bases between. The chain's CDR3 is CASSPSYYEQYF. The CDR3 nucleotides are TGTGCCAGCTCACCCTCGTATTACGAGCAGTACTTC.

This clone was recorded only once. Other nucleotide sequences from this sample produce the same CDR3. This chain connects TRBV5-1 to TRBJ2-1; 7 bases line up with TRBD2. CDR1 and CDR2 (germline): SGHRS, YFSETQ. J gave up 3 bases and V 4 bases, and 7 bases lay outside the gene matches. This CDR3 region has 15 residues. CDR3 residues: CASSLTSGVYNEQFF. For the CDR3, the DNA is TGCGCCAGCAGCCTGACAAGCGGGGTCTACAATGAGCAGTTCTTC.

Only a few counts were recorded for this clone. The gene calls are TRBV6-1 and TRBJ1-2; D perhaps matches TRBD1 (6 bases). The V and J ends lost 4 bases and 5 bases respectively, with 11 bases between them. This CDR3 is 13 amino acids long. CDR1 is MNHNS, CDR2 SASEGT, per germline. CDR3 nucleotides: TGTGCCAGCAGTGGTACAGGGAAATATGGCTACACCTTC. It translates to CASSGTGKYGYTF.

Comments on this clone: Other DNA sequences in this specimen translate into the identical CDR3. The chain joins TRBV2 to TRBJ1-5; D gene uncertain. This CDR3 has 12 amino acids. V gave up 5 bases and J gave up 3 bases, with 5 bases separating them. Germline V gene sequence: CDR1 SNHLY, CDR2 FYNNEI. The CDR3 nucleotides are TGTGCCAGCAGTCCCGACAATCAGCCCCAGCATTTT. It yields the protein CASSPDNQPQHF. The variable domain in full, with the rest retrieved from reference TRBV2 and TRBJ1-5, is EPEVTQTPSHQVTQMGQEVILRCVPISNHLYFYWYRQILGQKVEFLVSFYNNEISEKSEIFDDQFSVERPDGSNFTLKIRSTKLEDSAMYFCASSPDNQPQHFGDGTRLSIL.

The chain recombines TRBV5-5 with TRBJ2-1; D perhaps matches TRBD2 (6 bases). V was trimmed by 0 bases and J by 2 bases, leaving 21 bases between them. This CDR3 has 19 amino acids. Germline CDR1 and CDR2: SGHKS and YYEKEE (reference sequence). CDR3 residues: CASSLVEGSGVPPYNEQFF. The CDR3 DNA follows: TGTGCCAGCAGCTTGGTGGAAGGCTCGGGGGTCCCTCCCTACAATGAGCAGTTCTTC.

Details on this clone: This CDR3 is also generated by other DNA sequences in the sample. This sequence joins TRBV7-2 and TRBJ1-1; TRBD1 agrees at 7 bases. V shed 5 bases, J shed 2 bases, and the junction held 5 bases outside the gene matches. Germline V gene sequence: CDR1 SGHTA, CDR2 FQGNSA. This CDR3 comprises 14 residues. The CDR3: CASSPGTANTEAFF. The CDR3 DNA follows: TGTGCCAGCAGCCCCGGGACAGCCAACACTGAAGCTTTCTTT.

CDR3 loop: CASSLARSFWSEQFF. CDR3 DNA: TGTGCCAGCAGCTTAGCGAGGAGTTTTTGGAGTGAGCAGTTCTTC. The J gene is TRBJ2-1, the V gene TRBV7-6; D is ambiguous. CDR3 length equals 15 residues. Trimming removed 0 bases from V and 9 bases from J, with 15 bases in between. Germline V lookup: CDR1 SGHVS, CDR2 FNYEAQ.

The chain is built from TRBV7-6 and TRBJ2-1; TRBD2 is a possible D gene (6 bases). This CDR3 spans 15 amino acids. CDR1 is SGHVS and CDR2 is FNYEAQ in the germline V gene. V was shortened by 5 bases and J by 5 bases, with 16 bases between the two germline ends. This chain's CDR3 is CASSQGGRGHNEQFF. In DNA form, the CDR3 reads TGTGCCAGCAGCCAAGGAGGGCGGGGACACAATGAGCAGTTCTTC.

On this clone: This CDR3 is also generated by other DNA sequences in the sample. The rearrangement uses TRBV28 and TRBJ2-1; no firm D call. Germline assignment: CDR1 MDHEN and CDR2 SYDVKM. CDR3 length: 12 residues. Trimming removed 6 bases at V and 4 bases at J, with 7 bases between. For the CDR3, the DNA is TGTGCCAGCAGCCGAAATTACAATGAGCAGTTCTTC. This codes for CASSRNYNEQFF.

The chain has TRBV29-1 and TRBJ1-2; D not certain. In germline, CDR1 is SQVTM, CDR2 ANQGSEA. Trimming stripped 1 base from V and 8 bases from J, with 5 bases between. CDR3 length equals 10 residues. The CDR3 region is CSVEVLGYTF. The CDR3 DNA sequence: TGCAGCGTTGAAGTTCTCGGCTACACCTTC.

Of note for this clone: In the same sample, other DNA sequences code for this CDR3. The rearrangement links TRBV5-1 to TRBJ2-7, with a tentative D call TRBD2 (5 bases). The CDR3 spans 13 residues. The V gene lost 4 bases and the J gene lost 2 bases, with 10 bases spanning the gap. The germline CDR1 and CDR2 sequences are SGHRS and YFSETQ. The CDR3 is CASSTGTPYEQYF. In nucleotides, the CDR3 is TGCGCCAGCAGCACGGGAACGCCCTACGAGCAGTACTTC.

The rearrangement joins TRBV9 to TRBJ1-4; tentative D call: TRBD1 (6 bases). Per germline, CDR1 SGDLS and CDR2 YYNGEE. Trimming stripped 6 bases from V and 0 bases from J, with 9 bases between. The CDR3 runs 14 residues. CDR3 amino acids: CASNRDATNEKLFF. The CDR3 DNA follows: TGTGCCAGCAACAGGGACGCAACTAATGAAAAACTGTTTTTT.

The V and J genes are TRBV6-5 and TRBJ2-3; D gene uncertain. CDR1 MNHEY and CDR2 SVGAGI come from the germline V gene. This CDR3 comprises 16 residues. Between the trimmed V and J ends, which lost 2 bases and 2 bases, there was a span of 14 bases. CDR3 bases: TGTGCCAGCAGTTACCACTACTTGGAATTCACAGATACGCAGTATTTT. Translated, it gives CASSYHYLEFTDTQYF.

The chain is built from TRBV28 and TRBJ2-7; weak D call: TRBD1 (6 bases). V lost 5 bases to trimming and J lost 4 bases, with 15 bases between them. The CDR3 has 14 amino acids. Germline V CDR1 and CDR2: MDHEN, SYDVKM. The CDR3 nucleotides are TGTGCCAGCAGTCCTTGGGGACAAGTTTACGAGCAGTACTTC. Translating it yields CASSPWGQVYEQYF.

V is TRBV6-5 and J is TRBJ2-3, with D possibly matching TRBD1 (5 bases). This CDR3 has 14 residues. V dropped 2 bases and J dropped 2 bases, with 8 bases sitting between them. Germline V CDR1 and CDR2: MNHEY, SVGAGI. The CDR3 nucleotides read TGTGCCAGCAGTTACAGACAGCCCACAGATACGCAGTATTTT. This sequence encodes CASSYRQPTDTQYF.

This clone appeared a single time. In nucleotides, the CDR3 is TGTGCCAGCAGTATACAGGTGAACACTGAAGCTTTCTTT. Amino acid sequence: CASSIQVNTEAFF. The gene calls are TRBV6-4 and TRBJ1-1; TRBD1 is a possible D gene (5 bases). Trimming shortened V by 5 bases and J by 0 bases, and 7 bases separated the two germline ends. Germline assignment: CDR1 MRHNA and CDR2 SNTAGT. This CDR3 region has 13 residues.

V is TRBV30 and J is TRBJ1-4; 7 nucleotides line up with TRBD1. Germline V CDR1 and CDR2: GTSNPN, SVGIG (reference sequence). The CDR3 length is 14 residues. V shed 4 bases and J 8 bases; nucleotides not matched to a gene: 10. The CDR3 spells CAWKEGGASEKLFF. The CDR3 DNA reads as TGTGCCTGGAAAGAAGGGGGCGCGTCCGAAAAACTGTTTTTT.

The V call is TRBV18, the J call TRBJ1-2; no clear D. V was trimmed by 4 bases and J by 6 bases, leaving 15 bases between them. The CDR3 runs 14 residues. CDR1 and CDR2 from the germline V gene are KGHSH and LQKENI. CDR3 amino acids: CASSRDMLGDGYTF. The CDR3 nucleotides read TGTGCCAGCTCACGCGACATGCTTGGGGATGGCTACACCTTC.

This chain uses TRBV7-2 with TRBJ1-2; no definite D call. V was clipped by 1 base and J by 2 bases, with 14 bases between them. This CDR3 contains 16 residues. Looked up from germline, CDR1 is SGHTA and CDR2 is FQGNSA. CDR3 DNA sequence: TGTGCCAGCAGCTTAGAGACACAGCAAGTAAACTATGGCTACACCTTC. Its translation: CASSLETQQVNYGYTF.

This clone was counted a single time. The V call is TRBV28, the J call TRBJ1-1; perhaps TRBD1 as D (6 bases). This CDR3 spans 14 amino acids. The germline V gene encodes CDR1 MDHEN and CDR2 SYDVKM. V lost 4 bases, J lost 6 bases, and 15 bases lay in between. CDR3 sequence: CASSSTGLRSEAFF. The CDR3 nucleotides read TGTGCCAGCAGTTCTACAGGGTTGAGGTCTGAAGCTTTCTTT.